These 5 T cell receptor beta chains were all obtained from the same sample, sequenced in a study of cytomegalovirus exposure and HLA in healthy donors. PCR used 60 Vbeta primers and 13 Jbeta primers. Assay: immunoSEQ multiplex PCR; the TCRdb copy retains only in-frame clones and omits some. The sample comprises around 130,000 clones, roughly 80% of which are singletons, and about 4% rests with the top ten. The sequenced material came from PBMCs. Source of these receptors: a middle-aged woman in good health and CMV-seronegative.

This sequence joins TRBV6-5 and TRBJ1-1; possible D gene TRBD1, 6 bases. Germline loops: CDR1 MNHEY, CDR2 SVGAGI. The CDR3 has 13 amino acids. V was pared by 6 bases and J by 4 bases, with 12 bases between. The CDR3: CASRGTGTTEAFF. The CDR3 DNA reads TGTGCCAGCAGGGGTACAGGGACCACTGAAGCTTTCTTT.

In its sample, this clone was seen a few times. This chain uses TRBV2 with TRBJ1-5; 7 nucleotides line up with TRBD1. Unmatched junction bases numbered 8, after V lost 0 bases and J lost 0 bases. In germline, CDR1 is SNHLY, CDR2 FYNNEI. CDR3 length: 18 residues. CDR3 coding DNA: TGTGCCAGCAGTGAAGCGGTGACAGGGACTTATAGCAATCAGCCCCAGCATTTT. The encoded protein is CASSEAVTGTYSNQPQHF.

The gene calls are TRBV6-1 and TRBJ2-2; the D gene is possibly TRBD1 (6 bases). The V gene's germline CDR1 is MNHNS and CDR2 SASEGT. V was cut by 5 bases and J by 6 bases, with 16 bases left in between. This CDR3 has 15 amino acids. CDR3 in amino acids: CASSLAGTLAGELFF. DNA for the CDR3: TGTGCCAGCAGTTTAGCCGGGACATTGGCCGGGGAGCTGTTTTTT.

A few counts support this clone. The genes are TRBV28 and TRBJ1-2; D not resolved. The length of the CDR3 is 15 residues. V was shortened by 6 bases and J by 2 bases, with 16 bases between the two germline ends. From germline, CDR1 is MDHEN and CDR2 SYDVKM. The DNA for the CDR3 is TGTGCCAGCAGCCCGGCCGGGGTGGAGAACTATGGCTACACCTTC. Amino acid sequence: CASSPAGVENYGYTF.

The V gene is TRBV4-3, the J gene TRBJ2-7, with 8 bases aligning to TRBD2. The CDR3 length is 16 residues. The ends lost 0 bases at V and 3 bases at J; junction bases unmatched: 7. Germline V CDR1 and CDR2: LGHNA, YSLEER. This chain's CDR3 is CASSQDPGGQDYEQYF. Written as DNA, the CDR3 is TGCGCCAGCAGCCAAGATCCGGGGGGGCAAGACTACGAGCAGTACTTC.